A single sample gave rise to the 29 T cell receptor beta chains below, sequenced in a study of cytomegalovirus exposure and HLA in healthy donors. The study ran its PCR with 60 Vbeta and 13 Jbeta primers. The table came from immunoSEQ multiplex PCR; TCRdb's copy has only in-frame clones and leaves some out. The sample carries about 140,000 clones, about 64% recorded once. Material: PBMCs. The receptors come from a middle-aged woman in good health and CMV-seronegative.

The J gene is TRBJ2-7, the V gene TRBV28, with TRBD1 matching over 9 bases. J was trimmed by 3 bases and V by 6 bases; bases with no gene match: 6. The CDR3 runs to 14 residues. Germline V gene data show CDR1 as MDHEN and CDR2 as SYDVKM. The CDR3 loop is CASRKPGQGYEQYF. The CDR3 DNA sequence: TGTGCCAGCAGAAAACCGGGACAGGGCTACGAGCAGTACTTC.

This chain joins TRBV5-6 and TRBJ1-2; unclear D gene. CDR3 size: 12 residues. Trimming took 4 bases from V and 12 from J, leaving 16 bases between them. Per the germline V gene, CDR1 is SGHDT and CDR2 is YYEEEE. DNA for the CDR3: TGTGCCAGCAGCACCCTGGGAGGCCCTAACACCTTC. Amino acid sequence: CASSTLGGPNTF.

This chain links TRBV30 with TRBJ1-2; weak D call: TRBD1 (6 bases). The CDR3 has 13 amino acids. Looked up from germline, CDR1 is GTSNPN and CDR2 is SVGIG (reference sequence). The ends were cut back, 4 bases at V and 3 bases at J, with 12 bases in the middle. This CDR3 is CAWNLQGDYGYTF. The DNA for the CDR3 is TGTGCCTGGAACCTACAGGGTGACTATGGCTACACCTTC.

With regard to this clone: This CDR3 is also generated by other DNA sequences in the sample. The chain recombines TRBV4-3 with TRBJ1-2; the match to TRBD1 covers 10 bases. Per germline, CDR1 LGHNA and CDR2 YSLEER. The junction had 1 base not matched to a gene; V was cut back by 1 base and J by 2 bases. There are 15 residues in the CDR3. CDR3 loop: CASSQGQGANYGYTF. Here the CDR3 DNA reads TGCGCCAGCAGCCAAGGACAGGGGGCAAACTATGGCTACACCTTC.

V gene TRBV6-5 combines with J gene TRBJ1-5; 9 bases line up with TRBD1. V was pared by 5 bases and J by 7 bases, with 6 bases of the junction left unmatched. The CDR3 totals 14 residues. Germline V lookup: CDR1 MNHEY, CDR2 SVGAGI. CDR3 region: CASSAQGAGQPQHF. CDR3 nucleotide sequence: TGTGCCAGCAGTGCACAGGGGGCAGGACAGCCCCAGCATTTT.

Turning to this clone: This CDR3 is also generated by other DNA sequences in the sample. V and J are TRBV2 and TRBJ2-5; D gene unclear. From germline, CDR1 is SNHLY and CDR2 FYNNEI. The ends were cut back, 5 bases at V and 3 bases at J, with 4 bases in the middle. This CDR3 comprises 11 residues. The CDR3: CASSPKETQYF. In nucleotides, the CDR3 is TGTGCCAGCAGTCCAAAAGAGACCCAGTACTTC.

This clone was observed a few times. This rearrangement joins TRBV27 to TRBJ1-6, with 8 bases lining up with TRBD1. Trimming cost V 2 bases and J 6 bases; bases outside gene matches: 3. The germline gives CDR1 MNHEY, CDR2 SMNVEV (reference sequence). This CDR3 is 15 amino acids long. The CDR3 here is CASSLQGAGNSPLHF. The CDR3, as DNA: TGTGCCAGCAGTTTACAGGGGGCAGGTAATTCACCCCTCCACTTT.

This clone was seen only a few times. V is TRBV5-1 and J is TRBJ2-2; D remains ambiguous. V was clipped by 0 bases and J by 11 bases, with 8 bases between them. The CDR3 has 12 residues. Germline loops: CDR1 SGHRS, CDR2 YFSETQ. CDR3 in amino acids: CASSLGQDELFF. The CDR3 nucleotides read TGCGCCAGCAGCTTGGGCCAGGATGAGCTGTTTTTT.

This clone was detected only a few times. This chain connects TRBV6-5 to TRBJ2-7, with a possible D match to TRBD1 (6 bases). CDR3 length: 14 amino acids. Germline CDR1 and CDR2: MNHEY and SVGAGI. V lost 2 bases to trimming and J lost 6 bases, with 14 bases between them. The CDR3, as DNA: TGTGCCAGCAGTTACGCCCTACAGGGCACCGAGCAGTACTTC. It specifies CASSYALQGTEQYF.

V gene TRBV7-2 combines with J gene TRBJ1-1; 7 positions agree with TRBD1. The V gene's germline CDR1 is SGHTA and CDR2 FQGNSA. This CDR3 region has 16 residues. Trimming at V came to 1 base and at J to 5 bases, leaving 10 bases not matched to a gene. This chain's CDR3 is CASSLGRGGAGTEAFF. DNA for the CDR3: TGTGCCAGCAGCTTAGGGAGAGGGGGCGCGGGGACTGAAGCTTTCTTT.

V and J are TRBV4-3 and TRBJ2-3, with 8 nucleotides matching TRBD2. This CDR3 spans 16 amino acids. The germline CDR1 and CDR2 sequences are LGHNA and YSLEER. V was clipped by 0 bases and J by 5 bases; unmatched bases: 7. The CDR3 region is CASSQDQAGGIDTQYF. The CDR3 DNA reads as TGCGCCAGCAGCCAAGATCAGGCGGGGGGTATAGATACGCAGTATTTT.

This clone has only one observation. This chain connects TRBV5-8 to TRBJ1-2, with D hard to call. The germline V and J ends were trimmed by 2 bases and 7 bases, with 9 bases remaining between them. Germline-derived CDR1 and CDR2 are SGHTS and YDEGEE. The CDR3 sequence is 12 residues long. CDR3 region: CASSFPRSGYTF. CDR3 bases: TGTGCCAGCAGCTTCCCCAGGTCTGGCTACACCTTC.

This clone was seen a few times. V gene TRBV7-9 combines with J gene TRBJ1-1; TRBD1 aligns across 9 bases. The germline CDR1 and CDR2 sequences are SEHNR and FQNEAQ (reference sequence). CDR3 length equals 16 residues. V lost 5 bases to trimming and J lost 5 bases; unmatched junction nucleotides: 12. This CDR3 is CASSKRTGVDLTEAFF. CDR3 bases: TGTGCCAGCAGCAAACGGACAGGGGTAGATTTAACTGAAGCTTTCTTT.

This clone was observed a handful of times. The chain links TRBV6-1 to TRBJ2-7; 7 bases map to TRBD1. Germline V CDR1 and CDR2: MNHNS, SASEGT. With 6 bases clipped from V and 2 bases from J, the junction kept 4 bases outside the gene matches. The CDR3 contains 13 residues. The CDR3 here is CASSSGQPYEQYF. CDR3 nucleotides: TGTGCCAGCAGCTCGGGACAGCCCTACGAGCAGTACTTC.

The chain combines TRBV4-1 with TRBJ1-4; D gene unclear. The CDR3 consists of 15 residues. The germline V gene encodes CDR1 MGHRA and CDR2 YSYEKL. The V end was cut by 0 bases, the J end by 0 bases, with 5 bases between. CDR3 residues: CASSQDPATNEKLFF. In DNA form, the CDR3 reads TGCGCCAGCAGCCAAGATCCGGCAACTAATGAAAAACTGTTTTTT.

This rearrangement joins TRBV10-3 to TRBJ2-7, with D possibly TRBD2 on 5 matching bases. Germline V gene lookup returns CDR1 ENHRY and CDR2 SYGVKD. The ends were cut back, 6 bases at V and 2 bases at J, with 14 bases in the middle. The CDR3 spans 14 residues. CDR3 region: CAISPEAGPYEQYF. Here the CDR3 DNA reads TGTGCCATCAGCCCGGAGGCCGGGCCCTACGAGCAGTACTTC.

The V and J genes are TRBV7-8 and TRBJ2-3; 9 nucleotides align to TRBD2. Germline CDR1 reads SGHVS; CDR2 reads FQNEAQ. Trimming removed 1 base from V and 2 bases from J; junction bases left unmatched: 10. This CDR3 region has 18 residues. CDR3 sequence reads: CASSLDLASGVYTDTQYF. The CDR3 DNA sequence: TGTGCCAGCAGCTTAGACCTTGCTAGCGGGGTTTACACAGATACGCAGTATTTT.

The genes are TRBV10-3 and TRBJ1-1; tentatively, D is TRBD1 (6 bases). CDR1 is ENHRY, CDR2 SYGVKD, per germline. The CDR3 has 13 residues. The V gene lost 7 bases and the J gene lost 0 bases, with 9 bases spanning the gap. The CDR3 DNA reads TGTGCCATCACAGGGGCCTTGAACACTGAAGCTTTCTTT. This codes for CAITGALNTEAFF.

The chain has TRBV11-2 and TRBJ2-7, with TRBD2 matching over 7 bases. CDR3 length equals 14 residues. Trimming removed 5 bases from V and 0 bases from J; junction bases left unmatched: 4. Germline assignment: CDR1 SGHAT and CDR2 FQNNGV. The CDR3 loop is CASSPRTSSYEQYF. CDR3 in DNA: TGTGCCAGCAGCCCAAGGACTAGCTCCTACGAGCAGTACTTC.

This clone was counted a few times. The chain couples TRBV16 to TRBJ1-1, with 7 bases identical to TRBD1. This CDR3 contains 15 residues. V lost 4 bases to trimming and J lost 1 base; unmatched junction nucleotides: 6. Germline V lookup: CDR1 KGHSY, CDR2 FQNENV. CDR3 amino acids: CASSLTGVSNTEAFF. CDR3 nucleotide sequence: TGTGCCAGCAGCCTTACAGGGGTATCGAACACTGAAGCTTTCTTT. The whole variable domain, filled in from reference TRBV16 and TRBJ1-1, reads GEEVAQTPKHLVRGEGQKAKLYCAPIKGHSYVFWYQQVLKNEFKFLISFQNENVFDETGMPKERFSAKCLPNSPCSLEIQATKLEDSAVYFCASSLTGVSNTEAFFGQGTRLTVV.

The rearrangement joins TRBV28 to TRBJ1-1; D is undetermined. From germline, CDR1 is MDHEN and CDR2 SYDVKM. The germline V and J ends were trimmed by 8 bases and 1 base, with 8 bases remaining between them. This CDR3 contains 12 residues. CDR3 sequence (DNA): TGTGCCAGCGGCAGGTCGAACACTGAAGCTTTCTTT. This sequence encodes CASGRSNTEAFF. Full variable domain (outside the CDR3, taken from reference TRBV28 and TRBJ1-1): DVKVTQSSRYLVKRTGEKVFLECVQDMDHENMFWYRQDPGLGLRLIYFSYDVKMKEKGDIPEGYSVSREKKERFSLILESASTNQTSMYLCASGRSNTEAFFGQGTRLTVV.

The V call is TRBV14, the J call TRBJ2-1, with a possible D match to TRBD1 (6 bases). V lost 5 bases to trimming and J lost 4 bases, with 15 bases between them. This CDR3 contains 15 residues. The germline CDR1 and CDR2 sequences are SGHDN and FVKESK. DNA of the CDR3: TGTGCCAGCAGCGCTTACTTACAGGGTTACAATGAGCAGTTCTTC. This sequence encodes CASSAYLQGYNEQFF.

In nucleotides, the CDR3 is TGCGTCTCAGGGGGTCAGCGCGAGCAGTACTTC. It codes for CVSGGQREQYF. This rearrangement joins TRBV20-1 to TRBJ2-7; 7 nucleotides line up with TRBD1. CDR1 is DFQATT and CDR2 is SNEGSKA in the germline V gene (reference sequence). CDR3 length: 11 amino acids.

This clone turned up a few times. The rearrangement links TRBV5-4 to TRBJ1-2, with a tentative D call TRBD1 (5 bases). CDR1 is SGHNT and CDR2 is YYREEE in the germline V gene (reference sequence). This CDR3 comprises 13 residues. Trimming took off 4 bases at V and 6 bases at J, with 13 bases between the two ends. CDR3 sequence reads: CASSIAGQDGYTF. The CDR3, as DNA: TGTGCCAGCAGCATCGCAGGGCAGGATGGCTACACCTTC.

The rearrangement joins TRBV7-8 to TRBJ2-5, with 11 bases matching TRBD2. Germline V gene lookup returns CDR1 SGHVS and CDR2 FQNEAQ. The CDR3 covers 15 residues. Trimming cost V 8 bases and J 1 base; bases outside gene matches: 6. The CDR3 is CASGRLAGPQETQYF. DNA of the CDR3: TGTGCCAGCGGGAGACTAGCGGGACCCCAAGAGACCCAGTACTTC.

This clone has just a few counts. CDR3 DNA: TGTGCCAGCAGTTTATCTCGCCGGGAAGAGACCCAGTACTTC. Protein sequence: CASSLSRREETQYF. The chain links TRBV27 to TRBJ2-5, with D hard to call. Germline V gives CDR1 MNHEY, CDR2 SMNVEV (reference sequence). Trimming removed 0 bases at V and 3 bases at J, with 8 bases between. This CDR3 comprises 14 residues.

This chain connects TRBV6-1 to TRBJ2-7; D is perhaps TRBD2 (5 bases). V lost 4 bases and J 1 base, leaving 14 bases between the germline ends. Germline CDR1 reads MNHNS; CDR2 reads SASEGT. There are 15 residues in the CDR3. The CDR3 sequence is CASSGGVKLSYEQYF. In DNA form, the CDR3 reads TGTGCCAGCAGTGGGGGAGTCAAACTGTCCTACGAGCAGTACTTC.

The chain carries TRBV9 and TRBJ1-2, with D perhaps matching TRBD1 (5 bases). Germline V gives CDR1 SGDLS, CDR2 YYNGEE. V lost 2 bases, J lost 4 bases, and 18 bases lay in between. This CDR3 is 16 amino acids long. The CDR3: CASSVPAGKGFYGYTF. As DNA, the CDR3 is TGTGCCAGCAGCGTTCCCGCAGGGAAGGGCTTCTATGGCTACACCTTC.

V usage is TRBV19 and J usage is TRBJ1-5, with 8 bases identical to TRBD1. The J segment lost 3 bases and the V segment lost 6 bases, leaving 4 bases of the junction unmatched. The CDR3 is made up of 14 amino acids. Germline V CDR1 and CDR2: LNHDA, SQIVND (reference sequence). The CDR3 DNA reads as TGTGCCAGTAGGGAGACAGGGGTCAATCAGCCCCAGCATTTT. Translated, it gives CASRETGVNQPQHF.